Listed below are T cell receptor beta chains from one sample, sequenced in a study of blood T cell repertoires in COVID-19. Generated by immunoSEQ multiplex PCR, the TCRdb table keeps only in-frame clones and is missing some. The data contain about 92,000 clones, roughly nine tenths of them seen just once; the ten biggest clones take up about 1.8%. Sequences were obtained from peripheral blood. These receptors were collected from a human donor with active COVID-19. The donor label of this sample is uncertain. CDR3s include the opening cysteine and the closing phenylalanine or tryptophan. The D gene is left open where the match is weak. The size entry is marked missing in some rows and otherwise reads once, few, many or a size class.

size: once
J: TRBJ1-2
V: TRBV15
D: TRBD1
length: 13
CDR3: CATRRDRGDGYTF
DNA: TGTGCCACCAGACGGGACAGGGGCGATGGCTACACCTTC

size: -
J: TRBJ1-1
V: TRBV2
D: TRBD1
length: 12
CDR3: CASSLWTGTTFF
DNA: TGTGCCAGCAGCCTATGGACAGGAACAACTTTCTTT

size: -
J: TRBJ2-7
V: TRBV4-1
D: -
length: 20
CDR3: CASSQDRYGGGAGKLYEQYF
DNA: TGCGCCAGCAGCCAAGATAGGTATGGTGGTGGGGCAGGAAAACTTTACGAGCAGTACTTC

size: once
J: TRBJ2-3
V: TRBV12-5
D: TRBD1
length: 17
CDR3: CASGPPIGTGATDTQYF
DNA: TGTGCTAGTGGTCCTCCAATCGGGACAGGGGCGACAGATACGCAGTATTTT

size: -
J: TRBJ2-1
V: TRBV11-2
D: TRBD1
length: 15
CDR3: CASSFRGTGLDEQFF
DNA: TGTGCCAGCAGCTTTCGAGGGACAGGGCTCGATGAGCAGTTCTTC

size: once
J: TRBJ2-2
V: TRBV10-3
D: TRBD1
length: 15
CDR3: CATLKTGAYTGELFF
DNA: TGTGCCACCCTTAAAACAGGGGCGTACACCGGGGAGCTGTTTTTT

size: -
J: TRBJ1-6
V: TRBV5-1
D: -
length: 15
CDR3: CASRFGEVGNSPLHF
DNA: TGCGCCAGCAGGTTCGGGGAGGTAGGGAATTCACCCCTCCACTTT

size: -
J: TRBJ2-2
V: TRBV6-1
D: -
length: 17
CDR3: CASSDELGQGGPGELFF
DNA: TGTGCCAGCAGTGATGAGTTGGGGCAGGGGGGCCCCGGGGAGCTGTTTTTT

size: -
J: TRBJ2-1
V: TRBV6-6
D: -
length: 14
CDR3: CASSLAGAYNEQFF
DNA: TGTGCCAGCAGTCTTGCCGGGGCCTACAATGAGCAGTTCTTC

size: few
J: TRBJ1-3
V: TRBV14
D: -
length: 15
CDR3: CASSQGRAAGNTIYF
DNA: TGTGCCAGCAGCCAAGGCAGGGCGGCTGGAAACACCATATATTTT

size: -
J: TRBJ2-3
V: TRBV5-1
D: TRBD2
length: 14
CDR3: CASQLSGDTDTQYF
DNA: TGCGCCAGCCAGCTCAGCGGGGACACAGATACGCAGTATTTT

size: -
J: TRBJ2-5
V: TRBV7-9
D: TRBD2
length: 17
CDR3: CASSRRQIAGDQETQYF
DNA: TGTGCCAGCAGCCGACGACAAATAGCGGGGGACCAAGAGACCCAGTACTTC

size: once
J: TRBJ2-2
V: TRBV18
D: -
length: 20
CDR3: CASSPPLDRLPIKNTGELFF
DNA: TGTGCCAGCTCACCACCCCTGGACAGACTACCTATTAAGAACACCGGGGAGCTGTTTTTT

size: -
J: TRBJ2-5
V: TRBV3-1/TRBV3-2
D: TRBD2
length: 17
CDR3: CASSQSTSGEYQETQYF
DNA: TGTGCCAGCAGCCAATCCACTAGCGGGGAGTACCAAGAGACCCAGTACTTC

size: -
J: TRBJ2-2
V: TRBV5-1
D: -
length: 14
CDR3: CASSLAAVTGELFF
DNA: TGCGCCAGCAGCTTGGCGGCGGTCACCGGGGAGCTGTTTTTT

size: few
J: TRBJ1-2
V: TRBV12-3/TRBV12-4
D: TRBD1
length: 13
CDR3: CASSVGTAYGYTF
DNA: TGTGCCAGCAGTGTCGGGACAGCTTATGGCTACACCTTC

size: -
J: TRBJ1-1
V: TRBV3-1/TRBV3-2
D: TRBD1
length: 15
CDR3: CASSLGQGSDTEAFF
DNA: TGTGCCAGCAGCCTAGGACAGGGAAGCGACACTGAAGCTTTCTTT

size: few
J: TRBJ2-2
V: TRBV11-3
D: -
length: 17
CDR3: CASSLDPSGSNTGELFF
DNA: TGTGCCAGCAGCTTAGATCCTTCGGGATCGAACACCGGGGAGCTGTTTTTT

size: -
J: TRBJ2-7
V: TRBV9
D: TRBD2
length: 14
CDR3: CASSVGLAGGEQYF
DNA: TGTGCCAGCAGCGTAGGACTAGCGGGGGGCGAGCAGTACTTC

size: -
J: TRBJ2-3
V: TRBV7-9
D: -
length: 14
CDR3: CASSSGGSTDTQYF
DNA: TGTGCCAGCAGCTCAGGAGGTAGCACAGATACGCAGTATTTT

size: -
J: TRBJ1-1
V: TRBV7-2
D: TRBD1
length: 16
CDR3: CASSPRTTGSGTEAFF
DNA: TGTGCCAGCAGCCCTCGAACGACAGGGAGTGGCACTGAAGCTTTCTTT

size: once
J: TRBJ2-7
V: TRBV11-2
D: TRBD2
length: 14
CDR3: CASSRAGGSYEQYF
DNA: TGTGCCAGCAGCCGAGCGGGGGGTTCCTACGAGCAGTACTTC

size: -
J: TRBJ1-1
V: TRBV11-1
D: TRBD1
length: 15
CDR3: CASSSQQGAGTEAFF
DNA: TGTGCCAGCAGCTCCCAACAGGGGGCAGGGACTGAAGCTTTCTTT

size: -
J: TRBJ2-2
V: TRBV3-1/TRBV3-2
D: TRBD1
length: 15
CDR3: CASLQDRVGTGELFF
DNA: TGTGCCAGTCTACAAGACAGGGTGGGCACCGGGGAGCTGTTTTTT

size: -
J: TRBJ2-5
V: TRBV25-1
D: -
length: 13
CDR3: CASSAPPGETQYF
DNA: TGTGCCAGCAGTGCACCTCCGGGGGAGACCCAGTACTTC

size: once
J: TRBJ2-1
V: TRBV9
D: TRBD1
length: 15
CDR3: CASSFTGDQTNEQFF
DNA: TGTGCCAGCAGCTTCACAGGGGACCAGACCAATGAGCAGTTCTTC

size: once
J: TRBJ2-2
V: TRBV3-1/TRBV3-2
D: TRBD1
length: 13
CDR3: CASSRGRVGELFF
DNA: TGTGCCAGCAGCAGGGGGCGCGTCGGGGAGCTGTTTTTT

size: -
J: TRBJ1-1
V: TRBV19
D: TRBD1
length: 13
CDR3: CASSKTGATEAFF
DNA: TGTGCCAGTAGTAAAACAGGGGCCACTGAAGCTTTCTTT

size: -
J: TRBJ2-5
V: TRBV6-2/TRBV6-3
D: -
length: 17
CDR3: CASSYSSDSGVGETQYF
DNA: TGTGCCAGCAGTTACTCCTCCGACTCTGGCGTCGGAGAGACCCAGTACTTC

size: -
J: TRBJ1-1
V: TRBV12-3/TRBV12-4
D: -
length: 11
CDR3: CAVIVNTEAFF
DNA: TGTGCTGTGATAGTGAACACTGAAGCTTTCTTT

size: -
J: TRBJ1-4
V: TRBV19
D: TRBD1
length: 14
CDR3: CASSIGQGNEKLFF
DNA: TGTGCCAGTAGTATTGGACAGGGTAATGAAAAACTGTTTTTT

size: -
J: TRBJ1-3
V: TRBV7-6
D: -
length: 11
CDR3: CASSSEDTIYF
DNA: TGTGCCAGCAGCTCGGAGGACACCATATATTTT

size: -
J: TRBJ2-3
V: TRBV7-6
D: TRBD2
length: 17
CDR3: CATPRFLAGGRTDTQYF
DNA: TGTGCCACCCCCCGATTTCTTGCGGGGGGGCGGACAGATACGCAGTATTTT

size: -
J: TRBJ1-4
V: TRBV27
D: -
length: 16
CDR3: CASSLSSGVVNEKLFF
DNA: TGTGCCAGCAGTTTATCTTCGGGGGTCGTTAATGAAAAACTGTTTTTT

size: -
J: TRBJ1-5
V: TRBV7-6
D: -
length: 16
CDR3: CASSLSEVGPNQPQHF
DNA: TGTGCCAGCAGCTTATCGGAAGTGGGGCCCAATCAGCCCCAGCATTTT

size: -
J: TRBJ1-6
V: TRBV19
D: -
length: 15
CDR3: CASSGLGQPNSPLHF
DNA: TGTGCCAGTAGTGGGCTTGGACAGCCGAATTCACCCCTCCACTTT

size: once
J: TRBJ2-6
V: TRBV5-3
D: -
length: 16
CDR3: CARSKYRVPGANVLTF
DNA: TGTGCCAGAAGCAAGTACCGGGTCCCTGGGGCCAACGTCCTGACTTTC

size: once
J: TRBJ2-4
V: TRBV3-1/TRBV3-2
D: TRBD1
length: 13
CDR3: CASSRDRTTIQYF
DNA: TGTGCCAGCAGCCGGGACAGGACCACCATTCAGTACTTC

size: -
J: TRBJ2-3
V: TRBV11-3
D: -
length: 14
CDR3: CASALGGVTDTQYF
DNA: TGTGCCAGCGCACTAGGGGGGGTCACAGATACGCAGTATTTT

size: once
J: TRBJ1-1
V: TRBV19
D: TRBD1
length: 13
CDR3: CASRTQGDTEAFF
DNA: TGTGCCAGTAGAACCCAGGGGGACACTGAAGCTTTCTTT

size: -
J: TRBJ1-4
V: TRBV11-2
D: -
length: 15
CDR3: CASSQRASEDEKLFF
DNA: TGTGCCAGCAGCCAACGAGCCTCGGAGGATGAAAAACTGTTTTTT

size: -
J: TRBJ2-3
V: TRBV18
D: TRBD2
length: 15
CDR3: CASSPVLAGTDTQYF
DNA: TGTGCCAGCTCCCCAGTGCTAGCGGGCACAGATACGCAGTATTTT

size: -
J: TRBJ2-5
V: TRBV5-1
D: -
length: 17
CDR3: CASSLGVVDTKQETQYF
DNA: TGCGCCAGCAGCTTGGGTGTCGTGGACACAAAACAAGAGACCCAGTACTTC

size: -
J: TRBJ2-3
V: TRBV9
D: -
length: 14
CDR3: CASSVNSGTDTQYF
DNA: TGTGCCAGCAGCGTAAATAGCGGCACAGATACGCAGTATTTT

size: once
J: TRBJ1-4
V: TRBV6-5
D: TRBD1
length: 14
CDR3: CASSRGTGGEKLFF
DNA: TGTGCCAGCAGTAGAGGGACAGGGGGGGAAAAACTGTTTTTT

size: -
J: TRBJ2-3
V: TRBV2
D: -
length: 13
CDR3: CASTPVRTDTQYF
DNA: TGTGCCAGCACCCCGGTTCGCACAGATACGCAGTATTTT

size: -
J: TRBJ1-2
V: TRBV19
D: -
length: 16
CDR3: CASSTPQGFGRGGYTF
DNA: TGTGCCAGTAGTACCCCACAGGGTTTCGGACGGGGCGGCTACACCTTC

size: -
J: TRBJ1-6
V: TRBV6-6
D: -
length: 14
CDR3: CASSTTGANSPLHF
DNA: TGTGCCAGCAGCACGACAGGAGCAAATTCACCCCTCCACTTT

size: -
J: TRBJ2-2
V: TRBV6-5
D: -
length: 14
CDR3: CASSAGVYTGELFF
DNA: TGTGCCAGCAGCGCAGGGGTTTACACCGGGGAGCTGTTTTTT

size: -
J: TRBJ1-5
V: TRBV15
D: TRBD1
length: 15
CDR3: CATSGTRDRGQPQHF
DNA: TGTGCCACCAGCGGAACCCGGGACAGGGGCCAGCCCCAGCATTTT

size: -
J: TRBJ2-3
V: TRBV9
D: -
length: 13
CDR3: CASSEPVGDTQYF
DNA: TGTGCCAGCAGCGAGCCCGTCGGAGATACGCAGTATTTT

size: -
J: TRBJ2-7
V: TRBV9
D: TRBD1
length: 16
CDR3: CASSVGLGQGGYEQYF
DNA: TGTGCCAGCAGCGTGGGGTTGGGACAGGGAGGGTACGAGCAGTACTTC

size: -
J: TRBJ2-1
V: TRBV18
D: -
length: 14
CDR3: CASSPPVGYNEQFF
DNA: TGTGCCAGCTCACCACCCGTCGGCTACAATGAGCAGTTCTTC

size: once
J: TRBJ1-2
V: TRBV4-1
D: -
length: 14
CDR3: CASSQGTGKYGYTF
DNA: TGCGCCAGCAGCCAGGGTACAGGGAAGTATGGCTACACCTTC

size: -
J: TRBJ2-3
V: TRBV4-1
D: TRBD2
length: 20
CDR3: CASSPQALRLTSGLTDTQYF
DNA: TGCGCCAGCAGCCCGCAAGCCCTCAGGTTGACTAGCGGCCTCACAGATACGCAGTATTTT

size: once
J: TRBJ2-3
V: TRBV7-2
D: TRBD2
length: 18
CDR3: CASSLVVGGGALPDTQYF
DNA: TGTGCCAGCAGCTTAGTTGTAGGCGGGGGGGCCCTGCCAGATACGCAGTATTTT

size: -
J: TRBJ2-1
V: TRBV6-5
D: TRBD1
length: 14
CDR3: CASSYGQGSNEQFF
DNA: TGTGCCAGCAGTTACGGACAGGGTAGTAATGAGCAGTTCTTC